The 30 T cell receptor beta chains in this list originate from one sample, sequenced in a study of shared clonotypes between healthy human individuals. Some clones are missing from TCRdb's copy, which holds only in-frame ones; the method was immunoSEQ multiplex PCR. Of more than 2,000,000 clones listed, more than 80% are singletons. The specimen was naive CD4+ T cells sorted from blood. Noted subset: CD45RA+ positively selected. These receptor sequences come from a man between 18 and 35 years old in good health.

Only one count was recorded for this clone. The chain recombines TRBV13 with TRBJ2-7; 7 nucleotides match TRBD2. The CDR3 covers 15 residues. Per germline, CDR1 PRHDT and CDR2 FYEKMQ (reference sequence). With 2 bases clipped from V and 2 bases from J, the junction kept 6 bases outside the gene matches. The CDR3 coding sequence is TGTGCCAGCAGCTTAACCGCGGGGGTACCCTACGAGCAGTACTTC. It is translated as CASSLTAGVPYEQYF.

The chain recombines TRBV10-1 with TRBJ2-2; TRBD2 might be the D (6 bases). The CDR3 sequence is 16 residues long. Trimming left V 0 bases short and J 1 base short, with 9 bases between. CDR1 WNHNN and CDR2 SYGVQD come from the germline V gene (reference sequence). The CDR3, as DNA: TGCGCCAGCAGTGAGTCGGCGGGGATGAACACCGGGGAGCTGTTTTTT. It encodes CASSESAGMNTGELFF.

On this clone itself: The limits of the CDR3 on the DNA are not certain, so only TCRdb's listed CDR3 is given. This chain links TRBV28 with TRBJ2-7. The CDR3 numbers 15 amino acids, ends counted. Germline V gives CDR1 MDHEN, CDR2 SYDVKM. The CDR3 here is CASSSSDGHLVEQYF.

The chain links TRBV9 to TRBJ2-2; D unresolved. This CDR3 is 16 amino acids long. Trimming left V 0 bases short and J 0 bases short, with 9 bases between. In germline, CDR1 is SGDLS, CDR2 YYNGEE. CDR3 DNA sequence: TGTGCCAGCAGCGTAGGGCCCACGGCGAACACCGGGGAGCTGTTTTTT. It codes for CASSVGPTANTGELFF.

About this clone itself: The same CDR3 also results from other DNA sequences found in this sample. The chain carries TRBV5-6 and TRBJ2-7, with a possible D match to TRBD2 (5 bases). The CDR3 extends over 12 amino acids. CDR1 SGHDT and CDR2 YYEEEE come from the germline V gene. V lost 5 bases to trimming and J lost 3 bases, with 9 bases between them. The CDR3 protein is CASSGLSYEQYF. Here the CDR3 DNA reads TGTGCCAGCAGTGGACTTAGCTACGAGCAGTACTTC.

About this clone itself: The same CDR3 arises from other DNA sequences in this sample as well. V usage is TRBV2 and J usage is TRBJ2-2; D unclear. CDR1 and CDR2 (germline): SNHLY, FYNNEI. The germline V and J ends were trimmed by 4 bases and 1 base, with 4 bases remaining between them. The CDR3 runs to 13 residues. CDR3 amino acids: CASSVLNTGELFF. DNA of the CDR3: TGTGCCAGCAGTGTATTGAACACCGGGGAGCTGTTTTTT.

This chain uses TRBV19 with TRBJ2-7, with a tentative D call TRBD1 (5 bases). The CDR3 is 15 residues long. With 6 bases removed from V and 2 bases from J, the gap between germline ends came to 17 bases. Germline values: CDR1 LNHDA, CDR2 SQIVND (reference sequence). The DNA for the CDR3 is TGTGCCAGTAGCGCTCAGGCCCTAGGGGCCTACGAGCAGTACTTC. This encodes CASSAQALGAYEQYF.

This chain joins TRBV6-5 and TRBJ1-6; no firm D call. Trimming pared 0 bases from V and 6 bases from J, leaving 3 bases between. CDR1 and CDR2 from the germline V gene are MNHEY and SVGAGI. The CDR3 extends over 13 amino acids. The CDR3 nucleotides are TGTGCCAGCAGTTACTCCCCTAATTCACCCCTCCACTTT. Translating gives CASSYSPNSPLHF.

The chain has TRBV9 and TRBJ2-3, with 11 positions matching TRBD2. Looked up from germline, CDR1 is SGDLS and CDR2 is YYNGEE. V shed 2 bases, J shed 2 bases, and the junction held 10 bases outside the gene matches. The CDR3 extends over 18 amino acids. As DNA, the CDR3 is TGTGCCAGCAGCGTCGCTGGGGGACTAGCGGTGGACACAGATACGCAGTATTTT. Its protein is CASSVAGGLAVDTDTQYF.

V is TRBV10-3 and J is TRBJ1-3; 7 nucleotides agree with TRBD1. Germline loops: CDR1 ENHRY, CDR2 SYGVKD. This CDR3 is 14 amino acids long. Losses at the gene ends were 11 bases for V and 2 bases for J; bases not matched to a gene: 9. The CDR3 protein is CAVRQGDPGNTIYF. In nucleotides, the CDR3 is TGTGCCGTCCGACAGGGCGATCCTGGAAACACCATATATTTT.

V gene TRBV10-2 combines with J gene TRBJ2-5; TRBD2 aligns across 13 bases. CDR1 WSHSY and CDR2 SAAADI come from the germline V gene. The CDR3 consists of 19 residues. V shed 7 bases and J 4 bases; nucleotides not matched to a gene: 18. The chain's CDR3 is CASIPGTSGKRSLGETQYF. As DNA, the CDR3 is TGCGCCAGCATCCCCGGGACTAGCGGGAAAAGGAGCTTAGGAGAGACCCAGTACTTC.

This chain links TRBV7-2 with TRBJ1-1; TRBD1 is a possible D gene (5 bases). The CDR3 consists of 14 residues. From germline, CDR1 is SGHTA and CDR2 FQGNSA. Between the trimmed V and J ends, which lost 6 bases and 0 bases, there was a span of 11 bases. CDR3 protein: CASSWDGLNTEAFF. CDR3 nucleotide sequence: TGTGCCAGCAGTTGGGACGGCTTGAACACTGAAGCTTTCTTT.

As for this clone: The sample holds other DNA sequences that translate to the same CDR3. This CDR3 is CAISGGGETQYF. CDR3 sequence (DNA): TGTGCCATCAGTGGGGGGGGTGAGACCCAGTACTTC. V usage is TRBV10-3 and J usage is TRBJ2-5, with TRBD2 matching over 7 bases. The CDR3 spans 12 residues. After removal of 4 bases from V and 5 bases from J, the junction contained 1 base not matched to a gene. CDR1 and CDR2 (germline): ENHRY, SYGVKD.

The chain employs TRBV28 and TRBJ2-7; D gene uncertain. CDR1 is MDHEN and CDR2 is SYDVKM in the germline V gene. V was cut by 4 bases and J by 2 bases, with 15 bases left in between. There are 15 residues in the CDR3. The CDR3 here is CASSSLSPKPYEQYF. DNA of the CDR3: TGTGCCAGCAGTTCGCTCTCCCCAAAACCCTACGAGCAGTACTTC.

This sequence joins TRBV28 and TRBJ2-7, with D perhaps matching TRBD1 (5 bases). Germline CDR1 MDHEN, CDR2 SYDVKM. The CDR3 has 14 amino acids. V gave up 1 base and J gave up 4 bases, with 11 bases separating them. The CDR3 loop is CASSLYGRVYEQYF. Here the CDR3 DNA reads TGTGCCAGCAGTTTATATGGCAGGGTATACGAGCAGTACTTC. The complete variable domain, with remaining parts taken from reference TRBV28 and TRBJ2-7, reads DVKVTQSSRYLVKRTGEKVFLECVQDMDHENMFWYRQDPGLGLRLIYFSYDVKMKEKGDIPEGYSVSREKKERFSLILESASTNQTSMYLCASSLYGRVYEQYFGPGTRLTVT.

V gene TRBV30 combines with J gene TRBJ1-5; tentatively, D is TRBD1 (6 bases). Trimming took off 2 bases at V and 4 bases at J, with 9 bases between the two ends. The CDR3 has 13 amino acids. CDR1 and CDR2 from the germline V gene are GTSNPN and SVGIG (reference sequence). The CDR3 bases are TGTGCCTGGAGTCGGACAGTTAATCAGCCCCAGCATTTT. It codes for CAWSRTVNQPQHF.

This chain joins TRBV5-1 and TRBJ1-5; TRBD1 matches 7 bases. The CDR3 consists of 14 residues. Looked up from germline, CDR1 is SGHRS and CDR2 is YFSETQ. J gave up 5 bases and V 2 bases, and 4 bases lay outside the gene matches. CDR3 sequence reads: CASSFEGADQPQHF. CDR3 DNA sequence: TGCGCCAGCAGCTTTGAGGGGGCCGATCAGCCCCAGCATTTT.

In its sample, this clone was seen a few times. This rearrangement joins TRBV19 to TRBJ1-1; D gene uncertain. This CDR3 region has 14 residues. The V end lost 4 bases, the J end lost 4 bases, and 13 bases lay between the germline ends. From germline, CDR1 is LNHDA and CDR2 SQIVND (reference sequence). The CDR3 region is CASSTSLSSTEAFF. CDR3 in DNA: TGTGCCAGTAGTACCTCCTTGAGTAGCACTGAAGCTTTCTTT.

The J gene is TRBJ1-1, the V gene TRBV30, with a weak D call TRBD1 (5 bases). This CDR3 has 12 residues. In germline, CDR1 is GTSNPN, CDR2 SVGIG (reference sequence). Trimming left V 4 bases short and J 11 bases short, with 17 bases between. The CDR3 region has the DNA TGTGCCTGGACCATGGCCTCCAGGGTGGCTTTCTTT. It encodes CAWTMASRVAFF.

This rearrangement joins TRBV2 to TRBJ2-1, with 10 bases fitting TRBD2. Germline trimming cut 8 bases from V and 9 bases from J; bases unmatched to any gene: 10. The CDR3 runs to 14 residues. Germline lookup yields CDR1 SNHLY and CDR2 FYNNEI. CDR3 amino acids: CASRGLAGEGEQFF. DNA of the CDR3: TGTGCCAGCCGGGGGCTAGCGGGAGAGGGTGAGCAGTTCTTC.

The DNA of the CDR3 is TGTGCCAGTAGTACCCAAGGACAGGGGACGGACGGTGGCTACACCTTC. Its translation is CASSTQGQGTDGGYTF. The chain recombines TRBV19 with TRBJ1-2, with 9 bases matching TRBD1. Germline CDR1 LNHDA, CDR2 SQIVND (reference sequence). V shed 4 bases and J 7 bases; nucleotides not matched to a gene: 13. The CDR3 totals 16 residues.

The chain combines TRBV7-2 with TRBJ2-3; TRBD2 matches at 10 bases. Looked up from germline, CDR1 is SGHTA and CDR2 is FQGNSA. V shed 0 bases, J shed 0 bases, and the junction held 3 bases outside the gene matches. This CDR3 region has 17 residues. The CDR3 nucleotides read TGTGCCAGCAGCTTAGCTAGCGGGAGGCGTAGCACAGATACGCAGTATTTT. Protein: CASSLASGRRSTDTQYF.

This rearrangement joins TRBV9 to TRBJ1-6, with 9 bases that match TRBD1. J gave up 6 bases and V 1 base, and 8 bases lay outside the gene matches. This CDR3 comprises 17 residues. Germline V gene lookup returns CDR1 SGDLS and CDR2 YYNGEE. CDR3 sequence: CASSVTGGSDVNSPLHF. As DNA, the CDR3 is TGTGCCAGCAGCGTAACAGGGGGCTCAGATGTTAATTCACCCCTCCACTTT.

The V call is TRBV5-1, the J call TRBJ2-2; 7 bases align to TRBD1. Trimming at V came to 3 bases and at J to 6 bases, leaving 8 bases not matched to a gene. CDR3 size: 15 residues. Germline CDR1 is SGHRS and CDR2 is YFSETQ. The CDR3 is CASSSRGTDAGELFF. CDR3 nucleotides: TGCGCCAGCAGCTCGAGGGGGACAGATGCCGGGGAGCTGTTTTTT.

This chain's CDR3 is CASSLTSAGEQFF. The CDR3, as DNA: TGTGCCAGCAGCCTGACTAGCGCGGGTGAGCAGTTCTTC. The chain is built from TRBV7-9 and TRBJ2-1, with 8 bases fitting TRBD2. J gave up 9 bases and V 5 bases, and 6 bases lay outside the gene matches. The CDR3 runs to 13 residues. The germline V gene encodes CDR1 SEHNR and CDR2 FQNEAQ (reference sequence).

The J gene is TRBJ1-6, the V gene TRBV18; weak D call: TRBD1 (5 bases). The CDR3 runs to 14 residues. V lost 3 bases to trimming and J lost 8 bases, with 11 bases between them. Germline values: CDR1 KGHSH, CDR2 LQKENI. The CDR3 loop reads CASSPPGFDSPLHF. The DNA of the CDR3 is TGTGCCAGCTCACCTCCAGGGTTTGATTCACCCCTCCACTTT.

V and J are TRBV14 and TRBJ2-1, with a possible D match to TRBD1 (6 bases). Trimming took off 3 bases at V and 3 bases at J, with 12 bases between the two ends. Germline loops: CDR1 SGHDN, CDR2 FVKESK. CDR3 length equals 15 residues. DNA for the CDR3: TGTGCCAGCAGCCATACAGGGTTGGGCTACAATGAGCAGTTCTTC. This codes for CASSHTGLGYNEQFF.

The V call is TRBV12-2, the J call TRBJ2-5; TRBD2 reflects the table's D call only, with no check against the DNA. TRBV12-2 is tagged as a pseudogene. This CDR3 spans 13 amino acids. The CDR3: CASRLASAETQYF. In DNA form, the CDR3 reads TGTGCAAGTCGCTTAGCGTCTGCGGAGACCCAGTACTTC.

V usage is TRBV11-2 and J usage is TRBJ2-5; 13 nucleotides align to TRBD2. Looked up from germline, CDR1 is SGHAT and CDR2 is FQNNGV. With 3 bases clipped from V and 4 bases from J, the junction kept 8 bases outside the gene matches. There are 17 residues in the CDR3. DNA of the CDR3: TGTGCCAGCAGCTTTGGGGGGACTAGCGGGGAGGGAGAGACCCAGTACTTC. Translation gives CASSFGGTSGEGETQYF.

A note on this clone: The sample holds other DNA sequences that translate to the same CDR3. The V call is TRBV5-1, the J call TRBJ2-7; 9 positions match TRBD1. CDR1 is SGHRS and CDR2 is YFSETQ in the germline V gene. The CDR3 runs 15 residues. With V trimmed by 4 bases and J by 4 bases, 9 bases remained unmatched. CDR3 coding DNA: TGCGCCAGCAGCCTAGAACAGGGGGCGCCGTACGAGCAGTACTTC. Translating gives CASSLEQGAPYEQYF.